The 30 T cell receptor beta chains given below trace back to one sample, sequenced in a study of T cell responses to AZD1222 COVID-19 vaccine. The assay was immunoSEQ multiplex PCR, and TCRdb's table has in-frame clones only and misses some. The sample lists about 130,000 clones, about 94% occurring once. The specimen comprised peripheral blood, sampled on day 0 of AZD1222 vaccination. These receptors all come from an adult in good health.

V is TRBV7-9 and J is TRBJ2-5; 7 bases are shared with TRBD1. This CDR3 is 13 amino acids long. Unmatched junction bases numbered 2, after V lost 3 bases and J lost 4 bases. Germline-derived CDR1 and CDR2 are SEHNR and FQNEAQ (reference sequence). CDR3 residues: CASSFRDRETQYF. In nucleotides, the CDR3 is TGTGCCAGCAGCTTCAGGGACAGAGAGACCCAGTACTTC.

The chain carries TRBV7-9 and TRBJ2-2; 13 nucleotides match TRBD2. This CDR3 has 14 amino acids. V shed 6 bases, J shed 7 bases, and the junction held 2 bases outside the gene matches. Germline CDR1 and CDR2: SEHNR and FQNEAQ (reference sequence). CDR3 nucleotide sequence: TGTGCCAGCAGGGGGACTAGCGGGATCGGGGAGCTGTTTTTT. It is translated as CASRGTSGIGELFF.

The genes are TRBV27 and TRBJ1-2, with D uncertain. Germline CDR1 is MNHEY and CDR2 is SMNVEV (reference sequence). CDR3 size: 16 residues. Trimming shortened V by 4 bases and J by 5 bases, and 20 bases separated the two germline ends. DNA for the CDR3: TGTGCCAGCAGTTCCTACTCAGACGGCGGAGGGTATGGCTACACCTTC. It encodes CASSSYSDGGGYGYTF.

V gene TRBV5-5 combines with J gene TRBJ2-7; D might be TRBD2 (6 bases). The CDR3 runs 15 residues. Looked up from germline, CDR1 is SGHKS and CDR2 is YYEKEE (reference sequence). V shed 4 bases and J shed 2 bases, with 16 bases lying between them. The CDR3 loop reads CASSPLTGVAYEQYF. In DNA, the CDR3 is TGTGCCAGCAGCCCTTTGACGGGGGTTGCCTACGAGCAGTACTTC.

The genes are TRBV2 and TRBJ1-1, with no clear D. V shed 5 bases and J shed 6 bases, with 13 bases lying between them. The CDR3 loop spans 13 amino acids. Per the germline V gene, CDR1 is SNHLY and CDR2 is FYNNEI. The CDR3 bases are TGTGCCAGCAGTAGTCATCGTGGTGCTGAAGCTTTCTTT. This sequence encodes CASSSHRGAEAFF.

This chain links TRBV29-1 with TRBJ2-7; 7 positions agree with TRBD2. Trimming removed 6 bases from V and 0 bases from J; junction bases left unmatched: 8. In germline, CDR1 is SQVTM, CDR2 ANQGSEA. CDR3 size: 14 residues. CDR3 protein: CSVELAPSSYEQYF. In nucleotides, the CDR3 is TGCAGCGTAGAACTAGCGCCAAGCTCCTACGAGCAGTACTTC.

This CDR3 is CASSLARETQYF. DNA for the CDR3: TGTGCCAGCAGCTTAGCGCGGGAGACCCAGTACTTC. The chain links TRBV7-6 to TRBJ2-5, with no clear D. V lost 0 bases, J lost 5 bases, and 4 bases lay in between. There are 12 residues in the CDR3. Germline-derived CDR1 and CDR2 are SGHVS and FNYEAQ.

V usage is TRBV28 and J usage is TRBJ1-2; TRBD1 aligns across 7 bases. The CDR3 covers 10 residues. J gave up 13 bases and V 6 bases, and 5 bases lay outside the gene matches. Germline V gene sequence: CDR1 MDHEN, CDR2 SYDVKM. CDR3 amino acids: CASSFGTVTF. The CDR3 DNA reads TGTGCCAGCAGCTTTGGGACAGTCACCTTC.

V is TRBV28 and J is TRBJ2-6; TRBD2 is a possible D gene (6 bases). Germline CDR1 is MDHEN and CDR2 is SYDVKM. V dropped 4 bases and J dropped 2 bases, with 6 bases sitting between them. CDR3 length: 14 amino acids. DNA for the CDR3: TGTGCCAGCAGTTGGGGGGCTGGGGCCAACGTCCTGACTTTC. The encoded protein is CASSWGAGANVLTF.

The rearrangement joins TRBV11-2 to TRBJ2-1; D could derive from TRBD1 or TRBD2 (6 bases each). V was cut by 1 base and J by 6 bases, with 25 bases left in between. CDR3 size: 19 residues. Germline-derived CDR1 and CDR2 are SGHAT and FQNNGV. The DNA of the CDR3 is TGTGCCAGCAGCTTAGTGCCCCGCCGGGGGCGGAGAGGGTCCAATGAGCAGTTCTTC. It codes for CASSLVPRRGRRGSNEQFF. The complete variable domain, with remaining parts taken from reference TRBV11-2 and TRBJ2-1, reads EAGVAQSPRYKIIEKRQSVAFWCNPISGHATLYWYQQILGQGPKLLIQFQNNGVVDDSQLPKDRFSAERLKGVDSTLKIQPAKLEDSAVYLCASSLVPRRGRRGSNEQFFGPGTRLTVL.

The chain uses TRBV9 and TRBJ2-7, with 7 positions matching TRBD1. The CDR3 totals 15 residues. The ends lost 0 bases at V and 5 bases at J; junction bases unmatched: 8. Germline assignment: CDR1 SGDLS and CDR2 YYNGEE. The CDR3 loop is CASSVGGTERHEQYF. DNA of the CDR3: TGTGCCAGCAGCGTAGGGGGGACAGAGCGCCACGAGCAGTACTTC. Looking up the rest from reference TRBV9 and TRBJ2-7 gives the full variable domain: DSGVTQTPKHLITATGQRVTLRCSPRSGDLSVYWYQQSLDQGLQFLIQYYNGEERAKGNILERFSAQQFPDLHSELNLSSLELGDSALYFCASSVGGTERHEQYFGPGTRLTVT.

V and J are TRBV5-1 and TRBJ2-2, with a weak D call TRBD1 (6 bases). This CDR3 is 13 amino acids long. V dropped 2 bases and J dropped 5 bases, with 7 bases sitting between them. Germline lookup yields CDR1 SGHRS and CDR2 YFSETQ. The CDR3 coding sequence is TGCGCCAGCAGCTTACAGGGTACCGGGGAGCTGTTTTTT. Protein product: CASSLQGTGELFF.

CDR3 in amino acids: CASSKGQVVPQPQHF. For the CDR3, the DNA is TGTGCCAGCAGCAAAGGACAGGTAGTTCCCCAGCCCCAGCATTTT. J is TRBJ1-5 and V is TRBV21-1; the table gives TRBD1 as D, unverified against the DNA. TRBV21-1 is a pseudogene segment. This CDR3 spans 15 amino acids.

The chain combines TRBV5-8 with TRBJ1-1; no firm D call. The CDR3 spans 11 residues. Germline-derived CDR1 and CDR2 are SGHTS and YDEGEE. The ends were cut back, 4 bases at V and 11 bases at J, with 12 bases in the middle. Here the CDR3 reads CASSILWGAFF. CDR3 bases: TGTGCCAGCAGCATCCTCTGGGGTGCTTTCTTT.

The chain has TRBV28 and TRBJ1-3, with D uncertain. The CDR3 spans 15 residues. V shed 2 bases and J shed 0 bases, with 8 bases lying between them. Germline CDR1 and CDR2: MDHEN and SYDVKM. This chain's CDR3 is CASSLDSTSGNTIYF. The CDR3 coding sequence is TGTGCCAGCAGTTTAGATTCCACCTCTGGAAACACCATATATTTT.

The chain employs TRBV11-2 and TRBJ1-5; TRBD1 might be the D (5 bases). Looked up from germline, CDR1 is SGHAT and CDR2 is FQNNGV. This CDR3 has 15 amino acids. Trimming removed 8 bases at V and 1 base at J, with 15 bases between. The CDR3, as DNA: TGTGCCAGCTCATGGGGCCCGGGAAGCAATCAGCCCCAGCATTTT. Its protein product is CASSWGPGSNQPQHF.

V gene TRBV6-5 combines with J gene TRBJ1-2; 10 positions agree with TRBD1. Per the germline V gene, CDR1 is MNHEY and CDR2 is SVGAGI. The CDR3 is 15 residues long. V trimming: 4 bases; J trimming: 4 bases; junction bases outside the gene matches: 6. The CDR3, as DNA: TGTGCCAGCAGTTCCGGGACAGGGGTCCTCTATGGCTACACCTTC. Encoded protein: CASSSGTGVLYGYTF.

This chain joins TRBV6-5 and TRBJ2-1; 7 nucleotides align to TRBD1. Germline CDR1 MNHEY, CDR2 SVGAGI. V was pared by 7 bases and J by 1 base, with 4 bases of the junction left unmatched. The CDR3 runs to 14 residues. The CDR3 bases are TGTGCCAGCATGACAGGGAAGTCCTACAATGAGCAGTTCTTC. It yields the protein CASMTGKSYNEQFF.

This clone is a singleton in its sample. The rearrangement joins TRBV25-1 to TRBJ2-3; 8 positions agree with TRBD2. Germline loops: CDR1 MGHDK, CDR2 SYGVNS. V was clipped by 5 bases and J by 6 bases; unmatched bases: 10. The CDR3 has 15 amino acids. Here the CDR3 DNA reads TGTGCCAGCAGTATTATCACGGGAGGGTTGGATACGCAGTATTTT. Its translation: CASSIITGGLDTQYF.

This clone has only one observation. This chain's CDR3 is CAITLTKGQGMNEQFF. The CDR3 nucleotides read TGTGCCATCACGTTGACTAAGGGACAGGGGATGAATGAGCAGTTCTTC. The chain joins TRBV10-3 to TRBJ2-1; 10 positions agree with TRBD1. The CDR3 extends over 16 amino acids. Germline CDR1 reads ENHRY; CDR2 reads SYGVKD. J was trimmed by 7 bases and V by 7 bases; bases with no gene match: 13.

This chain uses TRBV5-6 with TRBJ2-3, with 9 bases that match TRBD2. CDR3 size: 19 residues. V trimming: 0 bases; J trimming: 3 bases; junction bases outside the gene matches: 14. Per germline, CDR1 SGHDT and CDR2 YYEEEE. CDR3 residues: CASSLAFEGAGGWTDTQYF. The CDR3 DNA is TGTGCCAGCAGCTTGGCTTTTGAGGGAGCGGGAGGCTGGACAGATACGCAGTATTTT.

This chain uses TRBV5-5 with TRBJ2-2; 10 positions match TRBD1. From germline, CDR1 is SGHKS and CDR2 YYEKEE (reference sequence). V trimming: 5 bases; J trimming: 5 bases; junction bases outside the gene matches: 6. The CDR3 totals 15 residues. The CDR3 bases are TGTGCCAGCAGTACTCCGGGACAGGGGACCGGGGAGCTGTTTTTT. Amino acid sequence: CASSTPGQGTGELFF. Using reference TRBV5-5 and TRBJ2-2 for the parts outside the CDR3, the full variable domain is DAGVTQSPTHLIKTRGQQVTLRCSPISGHKSVSWYQQVLGQGPQFIFQYYEKEERGRGNFPDRFSARQFPNYSSELNVNALLLGDSALYLCASSTPGQGTGELFFGEGSRLTVL.

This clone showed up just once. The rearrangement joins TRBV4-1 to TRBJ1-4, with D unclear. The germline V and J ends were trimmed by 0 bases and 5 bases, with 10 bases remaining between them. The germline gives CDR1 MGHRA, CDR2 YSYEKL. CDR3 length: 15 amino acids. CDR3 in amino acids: CASSQDRRVNEKLFF. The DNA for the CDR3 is TGCGCCAGCAGCCAAGATCGGAGGGTCAATGAAAAACTGTTTTTT.

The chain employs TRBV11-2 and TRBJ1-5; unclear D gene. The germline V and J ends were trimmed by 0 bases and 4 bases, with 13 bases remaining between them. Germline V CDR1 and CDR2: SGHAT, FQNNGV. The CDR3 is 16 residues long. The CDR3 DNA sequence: TGTGCCAGCAGCTTAGATACCGGATTTGGTAATCAGCCCCAGCATTTT. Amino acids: CASSLDTGFGNQPQHF.

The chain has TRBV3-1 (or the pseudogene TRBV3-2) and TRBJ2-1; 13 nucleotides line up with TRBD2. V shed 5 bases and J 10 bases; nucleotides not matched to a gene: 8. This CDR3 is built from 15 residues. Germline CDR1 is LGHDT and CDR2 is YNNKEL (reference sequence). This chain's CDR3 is CASSSGLAGWGEQFF. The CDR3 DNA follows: TGTGCCAGCAGCTCGGGACTAGCGGGATGGGGGGAGCAGTTCTTC.

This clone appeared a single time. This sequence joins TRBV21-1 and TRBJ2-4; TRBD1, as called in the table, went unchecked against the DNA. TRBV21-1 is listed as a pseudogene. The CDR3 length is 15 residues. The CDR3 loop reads CASSKRQGRKNIQYF. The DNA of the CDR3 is TGTGCCAGCAGCAAACGTCAGGGTCGCAAAAACATTCAGTACTTC.

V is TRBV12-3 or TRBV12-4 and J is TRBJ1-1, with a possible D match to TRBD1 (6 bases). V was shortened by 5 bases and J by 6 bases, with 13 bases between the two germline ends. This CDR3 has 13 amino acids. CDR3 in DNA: TGTGCCAGCAGTCTCGGGGGGGCCCCTGAAGCTTTCTTT. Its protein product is CASSLGGAPEAFF.

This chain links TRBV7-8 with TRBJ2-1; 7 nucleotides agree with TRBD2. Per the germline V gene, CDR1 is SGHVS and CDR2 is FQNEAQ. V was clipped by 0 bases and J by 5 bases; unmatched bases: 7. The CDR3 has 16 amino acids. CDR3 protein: CASSLAARDYHNEQFF. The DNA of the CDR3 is TGTGCCAGCAGCTTAGCCGCCCGGGACTACCACAATGAGCAGTTCTTC.

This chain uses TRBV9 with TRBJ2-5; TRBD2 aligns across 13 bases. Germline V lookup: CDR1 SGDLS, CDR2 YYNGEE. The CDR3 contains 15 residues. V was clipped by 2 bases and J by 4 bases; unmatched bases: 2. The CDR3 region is CASSVGLAGVETQYF. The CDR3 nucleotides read TGTGCCAGCAGCGTCGGACTAGCGGGAGTAGAGACCCAGTACTTC.

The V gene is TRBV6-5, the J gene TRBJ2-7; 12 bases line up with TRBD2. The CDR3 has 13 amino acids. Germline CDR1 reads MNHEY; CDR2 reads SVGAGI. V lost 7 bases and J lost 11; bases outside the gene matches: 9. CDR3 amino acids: CASTSTSGSWEYF. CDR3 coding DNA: TGTGCCAGCACCTCGACTAGCGGGAGTTGGGAGTACTTC.